In this sample, the clone carrying this T cell receptor beta chain turned up a few times. Antigen unknown. This record comes from a study of blood T cells in healthy people across ages. Broader study findings: Older individuals had lower TCR beta diversity per million T cells (the decline was roughly linear).

In germline, CDR1 is MNHNS, CDR2 SASEGT. Trimming shortened V by 10 bases and J by 5 bases, and 26 bases separated the two germline ends. The CDR3 loop spans 16 amino acids. Through a sample-barcoded 5' primer and a J-beta primer mix, a second PCR was run for about 6 to 11 cycles. Every cDNA was tagged by a template-switch adaptor with 12 random nucleotides. TCRdb reprocessed the 5' RACE reads with MiXCR, giving one entry per CDR3 protein. The sample includes more than 650,000 distinct CDR3 sequences, 25% to 30% of them seen just once. Another study also made use of these data, one on T cells of mothers and their children. As reported in that work: Samples came from a few healthy Caucasian mothers and their six children.

The source is a boy aged 5 to 17 in good health. The sequenced material came from blood. The J gene is TRBJ2-5, the V gene TRBV6-1, with D tentatively TRBD2 (7 bases). CDR3 in amino acids: CATSIGRRGPRETQYF. DNA for the CDR3: TGTGCCACCTCGATCGGGAGGCGGGGGCCCCGGGAGACCCAGTACTTC.